These T cell receptor beta chains were read from a single sample in a study of blood T cell repertoires in COVID-19. Only in-frame clones appear in the TCRdb table, and some are missing; sequencing was by immunoSEQ multiplex PCR. The data contain roughly 280,000 clones, roughly 86% of them seen just once; the ten biggest clones take up roughly 1.8%. Sequences were obtained from PBMCs or T cells enriched from blood (not recorded which). These TCRs come from a woman aged 60-75 years who had recovered from COVID-19. Both conserved end residues are part of each CDR3.

TRBJ2-7 | TRBV27 | CASSLAREGRAAAYEQYF
TRBJ1-1 | TRBV14 | CASSQSLGYTEAFF
TRBJ1-2 | TRBV28 | CASSGTGTGIVDGYTF
TRBJ1-5 | TRBV4-1 | CASSQEREQPQHF
TRBJ2-3 | TRBV2 | CASSDAGETDTQYF
TRBJ2-6 | TRBV5-4 | CASSFSSSGANVLTF
TRBJ1-3 | TRBV7-2 | CASSWDREYRNTIYF
TRBJ2-1 | TRBV27 | CASLGLYNEQFF
TRBJ1-2 | TRBV9 | CASSVGQGRYGYTF
TRBJ1-1 | TRBV4-2 | CASSREAGGLDTEAFF
TRBJ2-1 | TRBV3-1/TRBV3-2 | CASSQGLAGPNEQFF
TRBJ2-3 | TRBV7-2 | CASSLASGGTDTQYF
TRBJ1-1 | TRBV5-1 | CASSTTAGNTEAFF
TRBJ1-1 | TRBV6-5 | CASSYFGSTEAFF
TRBJ2-4 | TRBV27 | CASSSLAGERKNIQYF
TRBJ1-6 | TRBV6-5 | CASRTGNSPLHF
TRBJ2-2 | TRBV11-3 | CASSITERLAAGELFF